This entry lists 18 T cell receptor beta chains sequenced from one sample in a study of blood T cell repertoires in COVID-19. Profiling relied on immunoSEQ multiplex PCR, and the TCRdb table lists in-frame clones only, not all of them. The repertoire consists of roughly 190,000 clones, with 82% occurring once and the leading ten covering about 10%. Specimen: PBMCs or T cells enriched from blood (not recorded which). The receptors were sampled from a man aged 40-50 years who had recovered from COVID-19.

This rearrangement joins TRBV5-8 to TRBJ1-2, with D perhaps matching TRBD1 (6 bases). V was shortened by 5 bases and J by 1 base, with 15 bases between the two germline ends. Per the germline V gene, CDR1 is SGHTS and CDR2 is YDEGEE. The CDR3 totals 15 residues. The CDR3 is CASSSPGHNNYGYTF. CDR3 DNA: TGTGCCAGCAGTTCTCCGGGACACAATAACTATGGCTACACCTTC.

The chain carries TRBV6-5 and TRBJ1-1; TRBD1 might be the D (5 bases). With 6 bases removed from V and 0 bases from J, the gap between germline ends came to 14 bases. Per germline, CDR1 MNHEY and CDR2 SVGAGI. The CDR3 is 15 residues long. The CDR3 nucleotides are TGTGCCAGCAGCCACCAGACAGCGCTGAACACTGAAGCTTTCTTT. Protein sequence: CASSHQTALNTEAFF.

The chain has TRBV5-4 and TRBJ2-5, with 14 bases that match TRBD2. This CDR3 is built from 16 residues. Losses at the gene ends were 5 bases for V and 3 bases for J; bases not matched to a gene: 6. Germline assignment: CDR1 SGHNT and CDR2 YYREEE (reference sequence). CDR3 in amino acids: CASRVGGLAGEETQYF. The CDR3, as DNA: TGTGCCAGCAGGGTGGGGGGACTAGCGGGAGAAGAGACCCAGTACTTC. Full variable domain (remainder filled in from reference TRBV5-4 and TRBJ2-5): ETGVTQSPTHLIKTRGQQVTLRCSSQSGHNTVSWYQQALGQGPQFIFQYYREEENGRGNFPPRFSGLQFPNYSSELNVNALELDDSALYLCASRVGGLAGEETQYFGPGTRLLVL.

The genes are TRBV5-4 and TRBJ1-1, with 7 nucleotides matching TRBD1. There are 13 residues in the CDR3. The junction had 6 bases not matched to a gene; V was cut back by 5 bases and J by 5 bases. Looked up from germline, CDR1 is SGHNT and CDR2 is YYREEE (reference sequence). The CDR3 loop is CASRDGTVTEAFF. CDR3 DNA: TGTGCCAGCAGGGATGGGACAGTTACTGAAGCTTTCTTT.

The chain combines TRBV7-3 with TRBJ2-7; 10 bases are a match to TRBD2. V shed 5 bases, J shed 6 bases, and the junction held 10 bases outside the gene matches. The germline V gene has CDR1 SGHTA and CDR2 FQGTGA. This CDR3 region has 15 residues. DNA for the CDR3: TGTGCCAGCAGCGCTAGCGGGAGCTCGGTCGGCGAGCAGTACTTC. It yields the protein CASSASGSSVGEQYF.

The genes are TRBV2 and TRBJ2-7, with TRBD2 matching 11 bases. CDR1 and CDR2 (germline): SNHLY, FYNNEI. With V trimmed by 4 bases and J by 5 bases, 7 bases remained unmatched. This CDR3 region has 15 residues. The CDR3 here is CASSALTSGTDEQYF. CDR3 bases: TGTGCCAGCAGTGCCTTGACTAGCGGGACTGACGAGCAGTACTTC.

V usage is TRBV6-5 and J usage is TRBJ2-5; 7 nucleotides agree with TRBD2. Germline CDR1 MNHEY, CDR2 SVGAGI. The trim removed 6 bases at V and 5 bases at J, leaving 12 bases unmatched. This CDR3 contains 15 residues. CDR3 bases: TGTGCCAGCAGCCTCTGGGAGGGGAGACGGGAGACCCAGTACTTC. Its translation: CASSLWEGRRETQYF.

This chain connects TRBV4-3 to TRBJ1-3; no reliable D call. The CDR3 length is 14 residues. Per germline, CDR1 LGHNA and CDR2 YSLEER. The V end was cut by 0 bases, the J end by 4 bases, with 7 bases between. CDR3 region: CASSQEGRGNTIYF. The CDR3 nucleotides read TGCGCCAGCAGCCAAGAGGGCAGGGGAAACACCATATATTTT.

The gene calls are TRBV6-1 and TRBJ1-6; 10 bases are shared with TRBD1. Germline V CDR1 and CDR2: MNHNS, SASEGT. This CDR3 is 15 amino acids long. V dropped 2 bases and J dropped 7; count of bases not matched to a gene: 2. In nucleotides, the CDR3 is TGTGCCAGCAGTGAACTGGACAGGGGGAATTCACCCCTCCACTTT. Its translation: CASSELDRGNSPLHF.

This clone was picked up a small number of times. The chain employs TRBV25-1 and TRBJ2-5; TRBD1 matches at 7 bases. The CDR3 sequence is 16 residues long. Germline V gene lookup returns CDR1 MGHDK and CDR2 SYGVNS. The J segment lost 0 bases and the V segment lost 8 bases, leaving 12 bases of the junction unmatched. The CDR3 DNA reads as TGTGCCAGCTCGGACAGGTCTATACCGTACCAAGAGACCCAGTACTTC. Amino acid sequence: CASSDRSIPYQETQYF. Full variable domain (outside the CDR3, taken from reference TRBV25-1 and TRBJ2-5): EADIYQTPRYLVIGTGKKITLECSQTMGHDKMYWYQQDPGMELHLIHYSYGVNSTEKGDLSSESTVSRIRTEHFPLTLESARPSHTSQYLCASSDRSIPYQETQYFGPGTRLLVL.

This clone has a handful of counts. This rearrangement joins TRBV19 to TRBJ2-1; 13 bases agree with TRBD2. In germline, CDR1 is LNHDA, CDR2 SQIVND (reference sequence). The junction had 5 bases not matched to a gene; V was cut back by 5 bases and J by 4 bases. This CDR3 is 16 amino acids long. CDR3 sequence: CASSFGTSGIYNEQFF. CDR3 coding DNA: TGTGCCAGTAGTTTTGGGACTAGCGGGATTTACAATGAGCAGTTCTTC. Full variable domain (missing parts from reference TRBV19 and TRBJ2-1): DGGITQSPKYLFRKEGQNVTLSCEQNLNHDAMYWYRQDPGQGLRLIYYSQIVNDFQKGDIAEGYSVSREKKESFPLTVTSAQKNPTAFYLCASSFGTSGIYNEQFFGPGTRLTVL.

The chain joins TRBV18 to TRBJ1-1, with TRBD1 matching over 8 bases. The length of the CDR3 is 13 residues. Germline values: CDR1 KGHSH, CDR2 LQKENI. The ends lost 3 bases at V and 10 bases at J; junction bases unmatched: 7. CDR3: CASSPQDGQGAFF. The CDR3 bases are TGTGCCAGCTCACCTCAAGATGGACAGGGAGCTTTCTTT.

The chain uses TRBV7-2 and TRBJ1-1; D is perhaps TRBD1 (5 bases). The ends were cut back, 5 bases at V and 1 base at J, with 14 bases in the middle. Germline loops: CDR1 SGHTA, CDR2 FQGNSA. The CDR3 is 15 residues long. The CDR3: CASSPRGGANTEAFF. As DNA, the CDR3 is TGTGCCAGCAGCCCCCGCGGAGGGGCGAACACTGAAGCTTTCTTT.

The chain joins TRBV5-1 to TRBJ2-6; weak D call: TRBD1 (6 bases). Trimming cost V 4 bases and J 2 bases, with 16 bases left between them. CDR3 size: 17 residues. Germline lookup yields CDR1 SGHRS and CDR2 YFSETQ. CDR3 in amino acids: CASSKPHTGTGANVLTF. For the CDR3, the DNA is TGCGCCAGCAGCAAACCGCACACAGGGACTGGGGCCAACGTCCTGACTTTC.

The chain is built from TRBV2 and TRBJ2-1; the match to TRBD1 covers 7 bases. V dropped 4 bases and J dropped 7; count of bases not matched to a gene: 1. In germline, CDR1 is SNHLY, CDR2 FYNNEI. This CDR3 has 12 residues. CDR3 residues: CASSVQGNEQFF. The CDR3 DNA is TGTGCCAGCAGTGTACAGGGGAATGAGCAGTTCTTC. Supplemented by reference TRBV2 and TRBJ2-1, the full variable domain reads EPEVTQTPSHQVTQMGQEVILRCVPISNHLYFYWYRQILGQKVEFLVSFYNNEISEKSEIFDDQFSVERPDGSNFTLKIRSTKLEDSAMYFCASSVQGNEQFFGPGTRLTVL.

This CDR3 is CASSYMSNYGYTF. The CDR3 region has the DNA TGTGCCAGCAGTTATATGTCTAACTATGGCTACACCTTC. This chain joins TRBV27 and TRBJ1-2; D is undetermined. V lost 4 bases, J lost 0 bases, and 6 bases lay in between. The CDR3 covers 13 residues. Germline V gene data show CDR1 as MNHEY and CDR2 as SMNVEV (reference sequence).

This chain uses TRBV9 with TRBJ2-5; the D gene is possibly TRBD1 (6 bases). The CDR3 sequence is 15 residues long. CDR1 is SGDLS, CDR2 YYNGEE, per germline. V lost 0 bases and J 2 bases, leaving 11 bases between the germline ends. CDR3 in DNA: TGTGCCAGCAGCGTAGCGACAGGAGTACAAGAGACCCAGTACTTC. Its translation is CASSVATGVQETQYF.

This CDR3 is CASSQDRVYSPLHF. The DNA of the CDR3 is TGCGCCAGCAGCCAGGACAGGGTTTATTCACCCCTCCACTTT. The rearrangement links TRBV4-3 to TRBJ1-6, with TRBD1 matching over 8 bases. The CDR3 is 14 amino acids. The V segment lost 3 bases and the J segment 8 bases; nucleotides outside the gene matches: 3. From germline, CDR1 is LGHNA and CDR2 YSLEER.